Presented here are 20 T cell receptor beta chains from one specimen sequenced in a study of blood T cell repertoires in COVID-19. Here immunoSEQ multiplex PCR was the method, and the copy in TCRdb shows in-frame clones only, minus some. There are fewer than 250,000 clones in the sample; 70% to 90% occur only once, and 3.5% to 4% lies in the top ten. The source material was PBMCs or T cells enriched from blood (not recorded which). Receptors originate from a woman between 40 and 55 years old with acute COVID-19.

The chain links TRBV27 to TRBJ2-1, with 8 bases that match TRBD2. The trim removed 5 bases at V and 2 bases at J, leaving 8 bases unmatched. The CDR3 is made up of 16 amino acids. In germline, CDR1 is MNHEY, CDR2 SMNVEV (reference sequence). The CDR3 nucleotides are TGTGCCAGCAGTATCAAGACTAGCGTAACCTACAATGAGCAGTTCTTC. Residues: CASSIKTSVTYNEQFF.

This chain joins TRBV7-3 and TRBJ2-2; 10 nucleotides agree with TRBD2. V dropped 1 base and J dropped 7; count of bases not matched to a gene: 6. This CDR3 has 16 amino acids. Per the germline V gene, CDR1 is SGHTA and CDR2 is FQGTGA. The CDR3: CASSLRASGRHGELFF. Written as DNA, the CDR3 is TGTGCCAGCAGCTTAAGGGCTAGCGGGAGACACGGGGAGCTGTTTTTT.

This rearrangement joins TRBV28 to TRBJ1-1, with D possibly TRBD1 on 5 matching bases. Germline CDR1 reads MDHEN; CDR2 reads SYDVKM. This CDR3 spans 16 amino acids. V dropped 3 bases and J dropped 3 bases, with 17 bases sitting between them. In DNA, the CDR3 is TGTGCCAGCAGTTTGGGGGGAGGGCGCGCCGACACTGAAGCTTTCTTT. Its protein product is CASSLGGGRADTEAFF. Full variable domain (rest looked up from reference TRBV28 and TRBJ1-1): DVKVTQSSRYLVKRTGEKVFLECVQDMDHENMFWYRQDPGLGLRLIYFSYDVKMKEKGDIPEGYSVSREKKERFSLILESASTNQTSMYLCASSLGGGRADTEAFFGQGTRLTVV.

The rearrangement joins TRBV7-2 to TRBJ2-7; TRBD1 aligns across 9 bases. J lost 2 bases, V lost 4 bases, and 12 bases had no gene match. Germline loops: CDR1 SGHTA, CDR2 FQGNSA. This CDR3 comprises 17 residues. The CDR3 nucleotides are TGTGCCAGCAGCTATCGGACAGGGGCGTATACCCCCTACGAGCAGTACTTC. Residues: CASSYRTGAYTPYEQYF.

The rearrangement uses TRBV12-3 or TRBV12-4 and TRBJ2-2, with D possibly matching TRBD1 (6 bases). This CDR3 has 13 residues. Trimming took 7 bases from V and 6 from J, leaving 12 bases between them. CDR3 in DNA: TGTGCCAGCAACGCCAGGGGTCCCGGGGAGCTGTTTTTT. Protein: CASNARGPGELFF.

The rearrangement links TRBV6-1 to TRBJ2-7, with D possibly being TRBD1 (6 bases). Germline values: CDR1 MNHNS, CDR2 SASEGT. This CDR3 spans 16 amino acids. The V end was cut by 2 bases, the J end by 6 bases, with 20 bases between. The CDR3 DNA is TGTGCCAGCAGTGAACAACCGGACAGCGTTGGGGGCGAGCAGTACTTC. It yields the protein CASSEQPDSVGGEQYF.

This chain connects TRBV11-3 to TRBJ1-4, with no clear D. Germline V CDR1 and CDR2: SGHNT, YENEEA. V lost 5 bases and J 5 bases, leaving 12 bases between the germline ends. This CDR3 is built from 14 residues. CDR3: CASSLQAGNEKLFF. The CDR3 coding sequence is TGTGCCAGCAGCCTTCAAGCGGGAAATGAAAAACTGTTTTTT.

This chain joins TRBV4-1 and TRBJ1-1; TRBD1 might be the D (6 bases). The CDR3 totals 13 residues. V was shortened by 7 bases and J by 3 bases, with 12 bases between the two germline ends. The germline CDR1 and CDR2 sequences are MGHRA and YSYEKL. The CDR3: CASKEGGYTEAFF. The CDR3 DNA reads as TGCGCCAGCAAGGAGGGGGGGTACACTGAAGCTTTCTTT.

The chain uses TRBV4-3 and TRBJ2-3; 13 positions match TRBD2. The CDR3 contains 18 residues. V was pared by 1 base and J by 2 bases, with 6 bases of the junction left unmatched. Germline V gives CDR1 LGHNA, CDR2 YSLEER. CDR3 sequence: CASSQATGLAGVTDTQYF. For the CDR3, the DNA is TGCGCCAGCAGCCAAGCCACAGGACTAGCGGGAGTCACAGATACGCAGTATTTT.

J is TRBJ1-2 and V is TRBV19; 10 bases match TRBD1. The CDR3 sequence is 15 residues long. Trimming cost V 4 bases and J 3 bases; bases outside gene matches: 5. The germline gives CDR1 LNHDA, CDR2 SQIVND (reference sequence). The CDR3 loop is CASSSLTGGDYGYTF. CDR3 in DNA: TGTGCCAGTAGTAGTCTGACAGGGGGCGACTATGGCTACACCTTC.

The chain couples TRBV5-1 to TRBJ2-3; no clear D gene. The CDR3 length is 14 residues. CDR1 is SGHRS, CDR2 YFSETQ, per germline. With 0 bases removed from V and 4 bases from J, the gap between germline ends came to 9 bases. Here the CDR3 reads CASSLETLPDTQYF. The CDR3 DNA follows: TGCGCCAGCAGCTTGGAGACTTTGCCAGATACGCAGTATTTT.

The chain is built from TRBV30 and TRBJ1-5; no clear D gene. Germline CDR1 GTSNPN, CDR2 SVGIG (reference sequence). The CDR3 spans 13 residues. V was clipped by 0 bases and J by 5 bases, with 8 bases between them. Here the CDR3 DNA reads TGTGCCTGGAGTGTACGGGAATATCAGCCCCAGCATTTT. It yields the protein CAWSVREYQPQHF.

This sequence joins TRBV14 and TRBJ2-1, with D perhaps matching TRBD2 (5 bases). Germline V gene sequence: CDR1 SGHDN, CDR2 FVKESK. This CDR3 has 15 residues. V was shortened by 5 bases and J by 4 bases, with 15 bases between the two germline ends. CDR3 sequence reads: CASSVDWIPYNEQFF. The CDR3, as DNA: TGTGCCAGCAGCGTGGACTGGATTCCATACAATGAGCAGTTCTTC.

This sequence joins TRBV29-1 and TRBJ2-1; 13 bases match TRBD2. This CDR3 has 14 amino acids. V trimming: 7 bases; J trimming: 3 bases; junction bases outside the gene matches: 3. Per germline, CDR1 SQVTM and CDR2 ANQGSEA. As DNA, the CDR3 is TGCAGCGCAAGGACTAGCGGGAGCTACAATGAGCAGTTCTTC. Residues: CSARTSGSYNEQFF.

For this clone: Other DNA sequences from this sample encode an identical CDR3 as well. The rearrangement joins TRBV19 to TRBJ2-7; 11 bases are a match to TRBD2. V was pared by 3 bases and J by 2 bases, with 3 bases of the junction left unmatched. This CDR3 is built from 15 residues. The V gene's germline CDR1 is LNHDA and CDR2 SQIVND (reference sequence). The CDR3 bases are TGTGCCAGTAGTATGGGGACTAGCGGAACCTACGAGCAGTACTTC. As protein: CASSMGTSGTYEQYF.

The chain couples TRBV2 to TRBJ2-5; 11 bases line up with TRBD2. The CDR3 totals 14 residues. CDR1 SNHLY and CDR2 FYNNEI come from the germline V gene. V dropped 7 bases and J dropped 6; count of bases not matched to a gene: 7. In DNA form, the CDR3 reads TGTGCCAGCATGTTACTAGCGGGAGAGCAGACCCAGTACTTC. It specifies CASMLLAGEQTQYF.

CDR3 sequence (DNA): TGTGCCAGCAGCGTAGAGGAGGGCTCGGGTCACGAGCAGTACTTC. This encodes CASSVEEGSGHEQYF. This sequence joins TRBV9 and TRBJ2-7; D perhaps matches TRBD2 (6 bases). CDR1 SGDLS and CDR2 YYNGEE come from the germline V gene. The V gene lost 0 bases and the J gene lost 5 bases, with 15 bases spanning the gap. CDR3 size: 15 residues.

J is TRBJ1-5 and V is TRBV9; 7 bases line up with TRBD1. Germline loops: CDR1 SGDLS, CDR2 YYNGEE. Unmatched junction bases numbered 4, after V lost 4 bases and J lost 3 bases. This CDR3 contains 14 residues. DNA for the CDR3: TGTGCCAGCAGCCAGGGACAGATCAATCAGCCCCAGCATTTT. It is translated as CASSQGQINQPQHF.

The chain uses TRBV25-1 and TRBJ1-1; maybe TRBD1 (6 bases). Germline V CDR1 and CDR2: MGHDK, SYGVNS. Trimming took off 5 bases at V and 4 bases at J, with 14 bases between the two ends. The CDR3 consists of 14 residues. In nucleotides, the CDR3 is TGTGCCAGCAGTAAGGACAGCCCAGCCACTGAAGCTTTCTTT. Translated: CASSKDSPATEAFF.

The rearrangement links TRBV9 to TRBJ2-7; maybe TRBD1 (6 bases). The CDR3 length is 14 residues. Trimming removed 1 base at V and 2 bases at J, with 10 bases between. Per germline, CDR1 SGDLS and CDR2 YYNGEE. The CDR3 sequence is CASSVSRGPYEQYF. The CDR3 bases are TGTGCCAGCAGCGTAAGCAGGGGCCCCTACGAGCAGTACTTC. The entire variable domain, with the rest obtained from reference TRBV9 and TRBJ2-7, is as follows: DSGVTQTPKHLITATGQRVTLRCSPRSGDLSVYWYQQSLDQGLQFLIQYYNGEERAKGNILERFSAQQFPDLHSELNLSSLELGDSALYFCASSVSRGPYEQYFGPGTRLTVT.